This TCR beta chain was sequenced for a study of vaccination effects on CD4 cells after COVID-19. Whole-study results and caveats: Marked clonal contraction of both clone types appeared late after vaccination.

Trimming removed 1 base at V and 5 bases at J, with 17 bases between. Germline V gene data show CDR1 as SGHTA and CDR2 as FQGNSA. CDR3 length: 16 amino acids. This clone was counted once. What it binds is unknown. Before any sequencing was done, the ViraFEST assay used viral peptide pools to expand antigen-specific CD4+ T cells. Researchers isolated CD4+ T cells once ten to eleven days of culture had elapsed. This individual contracted SARS-CoV-2 between March and December 2020, as verified by PCR. Wells of around 2.2 million PBMC each were grown with about 9.8 IU/ml IL-2 and approximately 10 ug/ml peptides. Serving as the negative control culture was a pool of HIV-1 Nef peptides. TCRdb's table, derived via immunoSEQ multiplex PCR, lists solely in-frame clones and lacks some. This table has fewer than 90,000 clones, over 60% appearing once.

Here the sequenced sample was CD4+ T cells from PBMCs cultured with HIV peptides, taken before COVID-19 vaccination. Subset denoted: HIV-1 Nef peptide pool negative control/reference culture. This sequence joins TRBV7-2 and TRBJ1-2; D is possibly TRBD1 (5 bases). The clonotype was recovered from a human donor who had a prior SARS-CoV-2 infection. In DNA, the CDR3 is TGTGCCAGCAGCTTAGGTCTCGGCAGGGAACGATATGGCTACACCTTC. It is translated as CASSLGLGRERYGYTF.